Listed here are 32 T cell receptor beta chains from one sample, sequenced in a study of cytomegalovirus exposure and HLA in healthy donors. The PCR contained 60 Vbeta and 13 Jbeta primers. Using immunoSEQ multiplex PCR, the repertoire was profiled, and TCRdb retains in-frame clones only, with some absent. The sample has tens of thousands of clones; more than 65% are singletons. Source material: PBMCs. These receptors originate from a male donor in good health and CMV-seropositive.

The V call is TRBV5-1, the J call TRBJ1-2; TRBD1 matches at 10 bases. The junction had 8 bases not matched to a gene; V was cut back by 5 bases and J by 7 bases. The CDR3 is 14 amino acids. Germline loops: CDR1 SGHRS, CDR2 YFSETQ. CDR3 sequence: CASRPPGQGSGYTF. CDR3 bases: TGCGCCAGCAGACCTCCGGGACAGGGGTCTGGCTACACCTTC.

The CDR3 is CASSQLSTQFF. CDR3 bases: TGTGCCAGCAGTCAATTGTCCACTCAGTTCTTC. The chain employs TRBV6-5 and TRBJ2-1, with D unclear. The V and J ends lost 5 bases and 13 bases respectively, with 12 bases between them. CDR3 length equals 11 residues. From germline, CDR1 is MNHEY and CDR2 SVGAGI.

This chain links TRBV19 with TRBJ2-1; 10 nucleotides match TRBD1. Trimming at V came to 5 bases and at J to 4 bases, leaving 8 bases not matched to a gene. The CDR3 length is 16 residues. Germline V lookup: CDR1 LNHDA, CDR2 SQIVND (reference sequence). The CDR3 DNA reads as TGTGCCAGTAGTCCCCGGACAGGGGGAGTGTACAATGAGCAGTTCTTC. This codes for CASSPRTGGVYNEQFF.

Note on this clone: Other nucleotide sequences from this sample produce the same CDR3. V usage is TRBV5-1 and J usage is TRBJ2-5; D is uncertain. The CDR3 length is 14 residues. Trimming left V 0 bases short and J 2 bases short, with 8 bases between. Germline values: CDR1 SGHRS, CDR2 YFSETQ. This chain's CDR3 is CASSLGAGQETQYF. In DNA, the CDR3 is TGCGCCAGCAGCTTGGGAGCAGGACAAGAGACCCAGTACTTC.

V gene TRBV6-5 combines with J gene TRBJ2-2, with a possible D match to TRBD2 (5 bases). Trimming shortened V by 4 bases and J by 4 bases, and 16 bases separated the two germline ends. The CDR3 loop spans 16 amino acids. Germline V gene sequence: CDR1 MNHEY, CDR2 SVGAGI. The CDR3 DNA reads TGTGCCAGCAGTTCCCTTAAGAGCGGAGTCACCGGGGAGCTGTTTTTT. Its translation: CASSSLKSGVTGELFF.

The chain uses TRBV18 and TRBJ2-5, with 9 bases aligning to TRBD2. Germline V lookup: CDR1 KGHSH, CDR2 LQKENI. After removal of 1 base from V and 0 bases from J, the junction contained 6 bases not matched to a gene. The CDR3 consists of 17 residues. The CDR3 DNA is TGTGCCAGCTCACCACAGAAAGCGGGGGGACACCAAGAGACCCAGTACTTC. Translation gives CASSPQKAGGHQETQYF.

This chain uses TRBV30 with TRBJ1-6, with D possibly matching TRBD1 (5 bases). CDR1 GTSNPN and CDR2 SVGIG come from the germline V gene (reference sequence). This CDR3 spans 13 amino acids. Trimming took 0 bases from V and 8 from J, leaving 8 bases between them. CDR3 amino acids: CAWSVGGDSPLHF. DNA of the CDR3: TGTGCCTGGAGTGTTGGGGGGGATTCACCCCTCCACTTT.

This clone was seen a handful of times. The chain links TRBV5-5 to TRBJ2-7, with a tentative D call TRBD1 (6 bases). The CDR3 is made up of 15 amino acids. Germline lookup yields CDR1 SGHKS and CDR2 YYEKEE (reference sequence). V was cut by 2 bases and J by 7 bases, with 19 bases left in between. CDR3 nucleotide sequence: TGTGCCAGCAGCTTCCAGGTTCAGGGGATAGGGGAGCAGTACTTC. Translated, it gives CASSFQVQGIGEQYF.

The V and J genes are TRBV5-1 and TRBJ1-2; D is perhaps TRBD1 (5 bases). Germline CDR1 SGHRS, CDR2 YFSETQ. The V gene lost 0 bases and the J gene lost 6 bases, with 6 bases spanning the gap. The CDR3 is 12 amino acids. The CDR3 bases are TGCGCCAGCAGCTTGGCCAGGGATGGCTACACCTTC. This encodes CASSLARDGYTF.

This clone has just a few counts. CDR3 sequence: CASSWGMGQPNSPLHF. In DNA, the CDR3 is TGTGCCAGCAGCTGGGGGATGGGACAGCCGAATTCACCCCTCCACTTT. V and J are TRBV5-4 and TRBJ1-6; 7 bases are a match to TRBD1. Trimming at V came to 3 bases and at J to 7 bases, leaving 10 bases not matched to a gene. The CDR3 has 16 residues. Germline V gene lookup returns CDR1 SGHNT and CDR2 YYREEE (reference sequence).

V gene TRBV11-2 combines with J gene TRBJ2-5, with 14 bases identical to TRBD2. V lost 5 bases, J lost 5 bases, and 7 bases stayed unmatched. This CDR3 has 16 amino acids. The V gene's germline CDR1 is SGHAT and CDR2 FQNNGV. The CDR3 here is CASSPGRTSGRETQYF. The CDR3 bases are TGTGCCAGCAGCCCGGGGCGGACTAGCGGGAGGGAGACCCAGTACTTC. Variable domain in full (rest from reference TRBV11-2 and TRBJ2-5): EAGVAQSPRYKIIEKRQSVAFWCNPISGHATLYWYQQILGQGPKLLIQFQNNGVVDDSQLPKDRFSAERLKGVDSTLKIQPAKLEDSAVYLCASSPGRTSGRETQYFGPGTRLLVL.

The rearrangement uses TRBV30 and TRBJ1-6; D may be TRBD1 (5 bases). Trimming left V 0 bases short and J 9 bases short, with 18 bases between. Germline-derived CDR1 and CDR2 are GTSNPN and SVGIG (reference sequence). The CDR3 runs 16 residues. CDR3 protein: CAWSVVPAGWFSPLHF. CDR3 nucleotide sequence: TGTGCCTGGAGTGTAGTTCCGGCAGGGTGGTTTTCACCCCTCCACTTT. Full variable domain (outside the CDR3, taken from reference TRBV30 and TRBJ1-6): SQTIHQWPATLVQPVGSPLSLECTVEGTSNPNLYWYRQAAGRGLQLLFYSVGIGQISSEVPQNLSASRPQDRQFILSSKKLLLSDSGFYLCAWSVVPAGWFSPLHFGNGTRLTVT.

Only one count was recorded for this clone. V is TRBV25-1 and J is TRBJ1-2; TRBD1 might be the D (5 bases). The CDR3 is 14 residues long. Germline lookup yields CDR1 MGHDK and CDR2 SYGVNS. V was shortened by 0 bases and J by 9 bases, with 14 bases between the two germline ends. Here the CDR3 reads CASSEYDTGSSYTF. DNA of the CDR3: TGTGCCAGCAGTGAATATGACACAGGTAGTAGCTACACCTTC.

The rearrangement joins TRBV18 to TRBJ1-3; no reliable D call. The V end lost 2 bases, the J end lost 0 bases, and 8 bases lay between the germline ends. The CDR3 is 15 amino acids. Looked up from germline, CDR1 is KGHSH and CDR2 is LQKENI. The CDR3 region is CASSPGQYSGNTIYF. CDR3 DNA sequence: TGTGCCAGCTCACCAGGGCAGTACTCTGGAAACACCATATATTTT.

The V gene is TRBV28, the J gene TRBJ1-2; D not certain. Trimming left V 3 bases short and J 0 bases short, with 11 bases between. The germline V gene has CDR1 MDHEN and CDR2 SYDVKM. The CDR3 is 15 amino acids. CDR3 bases: TGTGCCAGCAGTTTTAGTCAGGCCACTAACTATGGCTACACCTTC. This sequence encodes CASSFSQATNYGYTF.

The rearrangement joins TRBV29-1 to TRBJ2-5; D may be TRBD1 (6 bases). Near its end, the DNA agrees better with TRBJ2-7, so the J call may be wrong. CDR1 and CDR2 from the germline V gene are SQVTM and ANQGSEA. The CDR3 runs to 12 residues. The CDR3 spells CSVTGISYEQYF. Here the CDR3 DNA reads TGCAGCGTTACAGGGATCTCCTACGAGCAGTACTTC.

This clone has just a few counts. The chain joins TRBV6-6 to TRBJ1-4; 7 positions match TRBD1. CDR3 size: 13 residues. The germline V gene has CDR1 MNHNY and CDR2 SVGAGI (reference sequence). V was pared by 6 bases and J by 8 bases, with 6 bases of the junction left unmatched. CDR3 in amino acids: CASSRGIREKLFF. The CDR3 bases are TGTGCCAGCAGCAGGGGGATACGGGAAAAACTGTTTTTT.

The rearrangement uses TRBV6-1 and TRBJ2-1; D ambiguous. Trimming left V 1 base short and J 9 bases short, with 7 bases between. The CDR3 is 12 amino acids. The germline CDR1 and CDR2 sequences are MNHNS and SASEGT. The CDR3 DNA sequence: TGTGCCAGCAGTGAAGGCGGAACTGAGCAGTTCTTC. Protein product: CASSEGGTEQFF.

The rearrangement joins TRBV7-9 to TRBJ2-6; D perhaps matches TRBD1 (5 bases). The CDR3 runs to 15 residues. V shed 7 bases and J shed 2 bases, with 12 bases lying between them. CDR1 is SEHNR, CDR2 FQNEAQ, per germline (reference sequence). This chain's CDR3 is CASIRPGTGANVLTF. DNA of the CDR3: TGTGCCAGCATCCGCCCAGGGACTGGGGCCAACGTCCTGACTTTC.

This chain links TRBV6-5 with TRBJ2-7; possibly TRBD1 for D (6 bases). Germline loops: CDR1 MNHEY, CDR2 SVGAGI. V lost 6 bases to trimming and J lost 0 bases, with 12 bases between them. The CDR3 covers 14 residues. DNA for the CDR3: TGTGCCAGCAGGGACCAGGGGTCCTCCTACGAGCAGTACTTC. It is translated as CASRDQGSSYEQYF.

The chain joins TRBV2 to TRBJ1-2, with D unclear. The CDR3 contains 12 residues. Germline-derived CDR1 and CDR2 are SNHLY and FYNNEI. V lost 11 bases and J 8 bases, leaving 18 bases between the germline ends. Here the CDR3 reads CASTTETAGYTF. The CDR3 DNA reads as TGTGCCTCCACTACGGAGACGGCGGGCTACACCTTC.

In DNA form, the CDR3 reads TGTGCCAGTCAAGGGGACAGGAACTACGAGCAGTACTTC. Its translation: CASQGDRNYEQYF. The rearrangement uses TRBV2 and TRBJ2-7; TRBD1 matches 8 bases. Per germline, CDR1 SNHLY and CDR2 FYNNEI. The V segment lost 9 bases and the J segment 3 bases; nucleotides outside the gene matches: 7. The CDR3 is 13 amino acids.

This rearrangement joins TRBV18 to TRBJ2-5, with a possible D match to TRBD2 (5 bases). CDR3 size: 14 residues. V shed 3 bases and J shed 2 bases, with 10 bases lying between them. Germline V gene sequence: CDR1 KGHSH, CDR2 LQKENI. CDR3 in DNA: TGTGCCAGCTCACCCGCGGGCCTACAAGAGACCCAGTACTTC. Protein product: CASSPAGLQETQYF. The whole variable domain, filled in from reference TRBV18 and TRBJ2-5, reads NAGVMQNPRHLVRRRGQEARLRCSPMKGHSHVYWYRQLPEEGLKFMVYLQKENIIDESGMPKERFSAEFPKEGPSILRIQQVVRGDSAAYFCASSPAGLQETQYFGPGTRLLVL.

The CDR3 DNA sequence: TGTGCCAGCAGCCCCGGAGCGGGAGGGCCGAGAGGGTGGTACTTC. Protein product: CASSPGAGGPRGWYF. The chain uses TRBV6-1 and TRBJ2-4; 10 positions agree with TRBD2. Per germline, CDR1 MNHNS and CDR2 SASEGT. This CDR3 is 15 amino acids long. Trimming cost V 6 bases and J 15 bases; bases outside gene matches: 17.

The CDR3 loop is CASSSGLAGGHSTGELFF. Written as DNA, the CDR3 is TGTGCCAGCAGCTCTGGACTAGCGGGAGGGCATAGCACCGGGGAGCTGTTTTTT. This sequence joins TRBV7-3 and TRBJ2-2, with TRBD2 identical over 15 bases. The germline V gene encodes CDR1 SGHTA and CDR2 FQGTGA. J gave up 4 bases and V 4 bases, and 7 bases lay outside the gene matches. The CDR3 spans 18 residues.

The gene calls are TRBV10-3 and TRBJ1-1; D is ambiguous. Germline V gene lookup returns CDR1 ENHRY and CDR2 SYGVKD. The CDR3 extends over 12 amino acids. The ends were cut back, 4 bases at V and 4 bases at J, with 7 bases in the middle. Written as DNA, the CDR3 is TGTGCCATCAGTGCCGTAGTCACTGAAGCTTTCTTT. Translation: CAISAVVTEAFF.

A few counts support this clone. CDR3 DNA: TGCGCCAGCCGTAGGAACCAAGGAGGTCGCAATGAGCAGTTCTTC. Translating gives CASRRNQGGRNEQFF. This chain links TRBV4-1 with TRBJ2-1; weak D call: TRBD2 (5 bases). CDR1 and CDR2 from the germline V gene are MGHRA and YSYEKL. Trimming stripped 8 bases from V and 6 bases from J, with 20 bases between. This CDR3 is built from 15 residues.

The chain employs TRBV19 and TRBJ2-7, with no clear D. Trimming cost V 4 bases and J 6 bases, with 19 bases left between them. Looked up from germline, CDR1 is LNHDA and CDR2 is SQIVND (reference sequence). The CDR3 contains 15 residues. The CDR3 is CASSKQRSNALEQYF. The CDR3 DNA is TGTGCCAGTAGTAAGCAGCGCAGCAACGCGCTCGAGCAGTACTTC.

This chain joins TRBV19 and TRBJ1-6; D possibly corresponds to TRBD1 (6 bases). Trimming left V 6 bases short and J 4 bases short, with 10 bases between. This CDR3 is built from 14 residues. Germline CDR1 is LNHDA and CDR2 is SQIVND (reference sequence). This CDR3 reads CASSGTRYNSPLHF. CDR3 DNA sequence: TGTGCCAGTAGCGGGACAAGATATAATTCACCCCTCCACTTT.

This sequence joins TRBV28 and TRBJ2-7; no firm D call. Germline V gene lookup returns CDR1 MDHEN and CDR2 SYDVKM. The CDR3 consists of 12 residues. The germline V and J ends were trimmed by 4 bases and 8 bases, with 12 bases remaining between them. In nucleotides, the CDR3 is TGTGCCAGCAGTTCGCGCGTTACGAAGCAGTACTTC. Its protein is CASSSRVTKQYF.

The V call is TRBV5-1, the J call TRBJ2-1; D gene ambiguous. There are 12 residues in the CDR3. V was pared by 2 bases and J by 7 bases, with 7 bases between. The germline V gene has CDR1 SGHRS and CDR2 YFSETQ. CDR3 DNA: TGCGCCAGCAGCTTTCTACTTAATGAGCAGTTCTTC. This codes for CASSFLLNEQFF. Combining the CDR3 with reference TRBV5-1 and TRBJ2-1 gives the whole variable domain KAGVTQTPRYLIKTRGQQVTLSCSPISGHRSVSWYQQTPGQGLQFLFEYFSETQRNKGNFPGRFSGRQFSNSRSEMNVSTLELGDSALYLCASSFLLNEQFFGPGTRLTVL.

This chain uses TRBV15 with TRBJ2-2, with 12 bases lining up with TRBD2. The CDR3 runs to 16 residues. In germline, CDR1 is LNHNV, CDR2 YYDKDF (reference sequence). V was pared by 3 bases and J by 7 bases, with 6 bases of the junction left unmatched. The CDR3 DNA reads TGTGCCACCAGCAGCCGACTAGCGGGAGTCGGCGGGGAGCTGTTTTTT. It encodes CATSSRLAGVGGELFF.